Listed below are T cell receptor beta chains from one sample, sequenced in a study of T cell responses to AZD1222 COVID-19 vaccine. The assay was immunoSEQ multiplex PCR, and TCRdb's table has in-frame clones only and misses some. Of approximately 140,000 clones in the sample, under 95% are singletons; the top ten hold around 5%. The material was peripheral blood, obtained on day 0 of AZD1222 vaccination. These receptors were obtained from an adult in good health. Each CDR3 is given without its conserved first and last residue.

V	J	CDR3
TRBV29-1	TRBJ1-2	SALKGAEDGYT
TRBV7-8	TRBJ2-3	ASSSNRATDTQY
TRBV19	TRBJ2-4	ASSIDQFPTGAVAKNIQY
TRBV19	TRBJ1-4	ASSFGSLNEKLF
TRBV7-2	TRBJ1-2	ASSSQGSYGYT
TRBV5-5	TRBJ2-7	ASSLGALESYEQY
TRBV28	TRBJ2-7	ASSRSRTEYYEQY
TRBV2	TRBJ2-3	ASSWDSSGYTDTQY
TRBV5-1	TRBJ1-5	ASSLEGGFQPQH
TRBV24-1	TRBJ1-4	ATSDSDPSVAEKLF
TRBV9	TRBJ2-6	ASSVEGQARLFRANVLT
TRBV6-5	TRBJ1-5	ASSYGVDNNQPQH
TRBV5-6	TRBJ1-4	ASGTRETNEKLF
TRBV11-3	TRBJ1-2	ASTWVGRRYGYT
TRBV7-2	TRBJ2-5	ASSPGLRRGEETQY
TRBV3-1/TRBV3-2	TRBJ1-5	RFTDSADSNQPQH
TRBV2	TRBJ1-2	ASSEQTGSGYT
TRBV28	TRBJ1-2	ASSSQPGANYGYT
TRBV5-5	TRBJ2-7	ASSPDKTYEQY
TRBV7-2	TRBJ1-3	ASSRDRLRGNTIY
TRBV6-1	TRBJ1-1	ASSEEPHGEKAF
TRBV5-4	TRBJ2-7	ASSLAQGSNEQY
TRBV12-3/TRBV12-4	TRBJ1-1	ASNPGTGVGAF
TRBV5-1	TRBJ1-6	ASSLARSQGNSPLH
TRBV6-5	TRBJ1-1	ASIITKGAF
TRBV16	TRBJ2-7	ASSHPTGTYEQY
TRBV10-2	TRBJ1-6	ASSDPPRVSPLH
TRBV29-1	TRBJ2-5	STGHLRETQY
TRBV19	TRBJ1-3	ATLRARRVTGNTIY
TRBV28	TRBJ1-2	ASEFYGYT
TRBV29-1	TRBJ2-7	SVVGWVSALSYEQY
TRBV18	TRBJ1-5	ASSPPGTSNQPQH
TRBV6-1	TRBJ2-1	ASRERLAGGLIAREQF
TRBV6-1	TRBJ2-7	ASSAGLADSSYEQY
TRBV12-5	TRBJ1-1	ASDPGLLNTEAF
TRBV28	TRBJ2-7	ASSVTSGIVQY
TRBV7-9	TRBJ1-3	ASSLPGQGRPGNTIY
TRBV5-1	TRBJ1-2	ASSLEGYGYT
TRBV2	TRBJ1-5	ASSATGSSNQPQH